A selection of T cell receptor beta chains follows, all from one sample in a study of blood T cell repertoires in COVID-19. Here immunoSEQ multiplex PCR was the method, and the copy in TCRdb shows in-frame clones only, minus some. This sample yields some 120,000 clones, of which over 55% are seen a single time; approximately 2.3% belongs to the top ten. The sample was peripheral blood. The receptors were gathered from a woman aged 70-85 years with acute or convalescent COVID-19. Each CDR3 is given with its conserved first and last residue. D genes are given only for firm matches. The size of a clone is reported for some rows only, either as once, few or many, or as a class for expanded clones.

d_call clone_size j_call v_call cdr3_nt cdr3_aa
. . TRBJ2-1 TRBV12-3/TRBV12-4 TGTGCCAGCAGTTTCGGTCTAGAATCTGAGCAGTTCTTC CASSFGLESEQFF
TRBD1 . TRBJ2-5 TRBV2 TGTGCCAGCACTCGGGACAGCCAAGAGACCCAGTACTTC CASTRDSQETQYF
. . TRBJ2-2 TRBV29-1 TGCAGCGTTGCAAACACCGGGGAGCTGTTTTTT CSVANTGELFF
TRBD1 . TRBJ1-2 TRBV3-1/TRBV3-2 TGTGCCAGCAGCCGGTACCGGGACAGCTACTATGGCTACACCTTC CASSRYRDSYYGYTF
TRBD1 once TRBJ1-1 TRBV10-2 TGCGCCAGCAGTGGTGAAAGGGGGCGCGGGGCTGAAGCTTTCTTT CASSGERGRGAEAFF
. . TRBJ1-5 TRBV3-1/TRBV3-2 TGTGCCAGCAGCCGACAGGTCAATCAGCCCCAGCATTTT CASSRQVNQPQHF
TRBD1 few TRBJ1-5 TRBV27 TGTGCCAGCAGACCGACAGGGGGTGGCAATCAGCCCCAGCATTTT CASRPTGGGNQPQHF
TRBD1 once TRBJ2-3 TRBV20-1 TGCAGTGCTAGTCAGGGGGCTAGCACAGATACGCAGTATTTT CSASQGASTDTQYF
. . TRBJ2-4 TRBV4-3 TGCGCCAGCAGCCAAGATTCGGGAAAAGCCAAAAACATTCAGTACTTC CASSQDSGKAKNIQYF
TRBD1 . TRBJ1-2 TRBV15 TGTGCCACCAGCAGAGATCAAGGACAGGGCTATGGCTACACCTTC CATSRDQGQGYGYTF
. few TRBJ1-1 TRBV6-4 TGTGCCAGCAGTGTCCAGTGTGAAGCTTTCTTT CASSVQCEAFF
TRBD1 . TRBJ1-1 TRBV6-5 TGTGCCAGCAGTTATGGGGACAGGGGTGGGACTGAAGCTTTCTTT CASSYGDRGGTEAFF
. . TRBJ1-2 TRBV4-3 TGCGCCAGCAGCCAACGTCAGGGTTTTAGTCCCTATGGCTACACCTTC CASSQRQGFSPYGYTF
. few TRBJ1-5 TRBV7-2 TGTGCCAGCAGCTCCCAGGAAAATCAGCCCCAGCATTTT CASSSQENQPQHF
TRBD2 once TRBJ2-3 TRBV29-1 TGCAGCGCTACCGGGCGGGGGGGCGGTACGCAGTATTTT CSATGRGGGTQYF
TRBD1 . TRBJ1-1 TRBV6-1 TGTGCCAGCAGTGAAGCCGGGCAGGGGGGCACTGAAGCTTTCTTT CASSEAGQGGTEAFF
TRBD1 . TRBJ1-5 TRBV2 TGTGCCAGCAGTCGGACAGGGGGGGATCAGCCCCAGCATTTT CASSRTGGDQPQHF
. . TRBJ1-6 TRBV5-4 TGTGCCAGCAGCTTGTCGACTGAATCACCCCTCCACTTT CASSLSTESPLHF
TRBD2 . TRBJ2-1 TRBV4-3 TGCGCCAGCAGCCAAGCCCCTAGCGGGGGTTACAATGAGCAGTTCTTC CASSQAPSGGYNEQFF
. few TRBJ2-2 TRBV30 TGTGCCTGGCAGGCGGGATCTACCGGGGAGCTGTTTTTT CAWQAGSTGELFF
. . TRBJ2-5 TRBV5-4 TGTGCCAGCAGCTTGGAAGGGGGAACAGTGGAGACCCAGTACTTC CASSLEGGTVETQYF
. . TRBJ2-1 TRBV12-3/TRBV12-4 TGTGCCAGCACCCTTTACAATGAGCAGTTCTTC CASTLYNEQFF
TRBD1 many TRBJ2-7 TRBV10-3 TGTGCCATCAGTGACCTACAGGGGCCGAGCTACGAGCAGTACTTC CAISDLQGPSYEQYF
TRBD1 few TRBJ1-2 TRBV2 TGTGCCAGCAGTGGACAGGGGGCGGGAGGCTACACCTTC CASSGQGAGGYTF
TRBD2 . TRBJ2-3 TRBV19 TGTGCCAGTAGTATAGATCACGAAGGGCTAGCGGGAACAGATACGCAGTATTTT CASSIDHEGLAGTDTQYF
TRBD1 . TRBJ1-4 TRBV13 TGTGCCAGCAGCTACCGGGACAGGGAGGAAAAACTGTTTTTT CASSYRDREEKLFF
. . TRBJ1-5 TRBV27 TGTGCCAGCAGTTTGCGGGGTAGTCAGCCCCAGCATTTT CASSLRGSQPQHF
TRBD1 few TRBJ2-7 TRBV9 TGTGCCAGCAGCGTGCTAGGACAGGGGGCCTACGAGCAGTACTTC CASSVLGQGAYEQYF
. . TRBJ1-2 TRBV7-9 TGTGCCAGCAGCTTGACAGGCTTCTATGGCTACACCTTC CASSLTGFYGYTF
TRBD2 . TRBJ2-2 TRBV4-1 TGCGCCAGCAGCCAAGAGCTAGCGGGAGGGACCGGGGAGCTGTTTTTT CASSQELAGGTGELFF
. . TRBJ1-5 TRBV4-1 TGCGCCAGCAGCCAAGAAGGCGGCTGGGGCAATCAGCCCCAGCATTTT CASSQEGGWGNQPQHF
. . TRBJ2-5 TRBV6-4 TGTGCCACCGGGAAGAGCCTCCAAGAGACCCAGTACTTC CATGKSLQETQYF
TRBD1 . TRBJ2-3 TRBV11-3 TGTGCCAGCAGCCCAGGGACAGGGCCAGATACGCAGTATTTT CASSPGTGPDTQYF
. . TRBJ2-7 TRBV27 TGTGCCAGCAGTTTAATGGGGGGGGCTCCCTACGAGCAGTACTTC CASSLMGGAPYEQYF
. few TRBJ1-4 TRBV5-6 TGTGCCAGCAGCTTGGAGGGCAGGGGTGGTGAAAAACTGTTTTTT CASSLEGRGGEKLFF
TRBD2 . TRBJ2-3 TRBV2 TGTGCCAGCAGTGTGGGACTAGCCGGGACAGATACGCAGTATTTT CASSVGLAGTDTQYF
. . TRBJ2-1 TRBV18 TGTGCCAGCTCACGCGGGAATGAGCAGTTCTTC CASSRGNEQFF
. . TRBJ2-3 TRBV19 TGTGCCAGTAGTATAGAATGGACAGGCACAGATACGCAGTATTTT CASSIEWTGTDTQYF
. . TRBJ2-7 TRBV7-7 TGTGCCAGCAGCTTAGACTGGGGCCTCTCCTACGAGCAGTACTTC CASSLDWGLSYEQYF
. . TRBJ1-1 TRBV19 TGTGCCACTAACCAGGGGCGCGGAGGAACGACTGAAGCTTTCTTT CATNQGRGGTTEAFF
. . TRBJ1-1 TRBV11-2 TGTGCCAGCAGCTCCAGGGGATCGACTGAAGCTTTCTTT CASSSRGSTEAFF
. . TRBJ2-3 TRBV30 TGTGCCTGGGCCATTGGTGAGCGGATCACAGATACGCAGTATTTT CAWAIGERITDTQYF
TRBD1 . TRBJ2-7 TRBV6-2/TRBV6-3 TGTGCCAGCAGTTTTTCCCCGACAGGGAGAAACTACGAGCAGTACTTC CASSFSPTGRNYEQYF
TRBD1 once TRBJ2-3 TRBV9 TGTGCCAGCAGCCTAACCGGGACAGGGGGCGCAGATACGCAGTATTTT CASSLTGTGGADTQYF
. . TRBJ2-3 TRBV7-2 TGTGCCAGCAGCTTATCCTCAGATACGCAGTATTTT CASSLSSDTQYF
TRBD1 . TRBJ1-1 TRBV5-1 TGCGCCAGCAGTCTCCGGACAGGGCATACTGAAGCTTTCTTT CASSLRTGHTEAFF
TRBD1 . TRBJ1-4 TRBV18 TGTGCCAGCGCGACAGGGCTGAACGAAAAACTGTTTTTT CASATGLNEKLFF
. . TRBJ1-1 TRBV27 TGTGCCAGCAGTTCAGGGACATCGAACACTGAAGCTTTCTTT CASSSGTSNTEAFF
TRBD2 . TRBJ2-7 TRBV3-1/TRBV3-2 TGTGCCAGCAGCCAAGTCCCGCGGGGGAACGAGCAGTACTTC CASSQVPRGNEQYF
TRBD2 . TRBJ2-1 TRBV4-1 TGCGCCAGCAGCCACAATAGCGGGAGGAACTACAATGAGCAGTTCTTC CASSHNSGRNYNEQFF
TRBD1 once TRBJ2-7 TRBV5-4 TGTGCCAGCAGCCCGGGACAGGGATCCTACGAGCAGTACTTC CASSPGQGSYEQYF
. once TRBJ2-7 TRBV10-2 TGCGCCAGCAGTGAAAACAGCTACGAGCAGTACTTC CASSENSYEQYF
TRBD2 . TRBJ2-3 TRBV14 TGTGCCAGCAGCCAGAGACTAGCGGGAGGGACGCAGTATTTT CASSQRLAGGTQYF
. . TRBJ2-1 TRBV25-1 TGTGCCAGCAGTCCGGGGTACCCGTCAATTGAGCAGTTCTTC CASSPGYPSIEQFF
. . TRBJ2-2 TRBV5-1 TGCGCCAGCAGCCCCTGGATAGGGGGAGGGACCGGGGAGCTGTTTTTT CASSPWIGGGTGELFF
TRBD1 . TRBJ2-6 TRBV6-6 TGTGCCAGCAGACCAGGGGGCTCTGGGGCCAACGTCCTGACTTTC CASRPGGSGANVLTF
TRBD2 . TRBJ2-1 TRBV9 TGTGCCAGCAGCGTTGGAACTAGCGGACACTACAATGAGCAGTTCTTC CASSVGTSGHYNEQFF